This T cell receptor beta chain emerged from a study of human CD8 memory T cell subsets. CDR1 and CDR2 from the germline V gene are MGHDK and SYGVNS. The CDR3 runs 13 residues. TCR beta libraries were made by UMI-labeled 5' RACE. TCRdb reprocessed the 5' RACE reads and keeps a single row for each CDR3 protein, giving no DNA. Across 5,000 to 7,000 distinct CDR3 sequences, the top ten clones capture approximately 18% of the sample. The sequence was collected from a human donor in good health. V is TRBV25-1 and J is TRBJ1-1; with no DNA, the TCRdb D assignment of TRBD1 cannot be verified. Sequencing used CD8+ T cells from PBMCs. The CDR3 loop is CASTDRGGTEAFF.